The 18 T cell receptor beta chains below come from one sample, sequenced in a study of OX40 agonist ivuxolimab in advanced cancers. Sequencing was performed with immunoSEQ multiplex PCR; in TCRdb, only in-frame clones are kept and a portion is missing. The sample has roughly 50,000 clones; about nine tenths are singletons. The specimen comprised CD4+ or CD8+ T cells sorted from blood, sampled in a trial of the OX40 agonist ivuxolimab. These receptors were taken from an adult with an advanced solid tumor such as melanoma, head and neck, liver or kidney cancer.

The chain combines TRBV30 with TRBJ2-1, with D perhaps matching TRBD2 (6 bases). The V end was cut by 1 base, the J end by 1 base, with 8 bases between. In germline, CDR1 is GTSNPN, CDR2 SVGIG (reference sequence). The CDR3 has 14 amino acids. The CDR3 loop reads CAWSAAGSYNEQFF. In nucleotides, the CDR3 is TGTGCCTGGAGTGCGGCGGGGTCCTACAATGAGCAGTTCTTC.

V gene TRBV19 combines with J gene TRBJ1-5, with D maybe TRBD1 (5 bases). Trimming cost V 4 bases and J 11 bases, with 15 bases left between them. The germline V gene encodes CDR1 LNHDA and CDR2 SQIVND (reference sequence). There are 13 residues in the CDR3. The CDR3 DNA is TGTGCCAGTAGTAGTGGGGGTGTTGAAGCCCAGCATTTT. Translated, it gives CASSSGGVEAQHF.

This sequence joins TRBV7-9 and TRBJ1-3; a possible D gene is TRBD1 (5 bases). V lost 4 bases and J 0 bases, leaving 10 bases between the germline ends. Looked up from germline, CDR1 is SEHNR and CDR2 is FQNEAQ (reference sequence). The CDR3 spans 15 residues. The CDR3 region has the DNA TGTGCCAGCAGCTGGGACTTAAGCTCTGGAAACACCATATATTTT. Protein: CASSWDLSSGNTIYF.

This chain joins TRBV2 and TRBJ2-2; 7 bases agree with TRBD2. J was trimmed by 6 bases and V by 3 bases; bases with no gene match: 4. The V gene's germline CDR1 is SNHLY and CDR2 FYNNEI. The CDR3 contains 14 residues. The CDR3 sequence is CASSDLAGAGELFF. Written as DNA, the CDR3 is TGTGCCAGCAGTGATCTCGCGGGGGCCGGGGAGCTGTTTTTT.

The rearrangement joins TRBV2 to TRBJ1-4, with D unclear. The germline CDR1 and CDR2 sequences are SNHLY and FYNNEI. The CDR3 length is 14 residues. The ends were cut back, 3 bases at V and 8 bases at J, with 13 bases in the middle. CDR3 amino acids: CASSDSPAREKLFF. The CDR3 DNA sequence: TGTGCCAGCAGTGACAGTCCCGCCCGCGAAAAACTGTTTTTT.

The rearrangement links TRBV27 to TRBJ2-1, with no clear D. This CDR3 region has 13 residues. Trimming removed 7 bases at V and 4 bases at J, with 11 bases between. The germline CDR1 and CDR2 sequences are MNHEY and SMNVEV (reference sequence). The CDR3 loop reads CASMYPDYNEQFF. In DNA form, the CDR3 reads TGTGCCAGCATGTATCCAGATTACAATGAGCAGTTCTTC.

The rearrangement uses TRBV12-5 and TRBJ2-5; TRBD1 matches 7 bases. Germline V gene lookup returns CDR1 LGHNT and CDR2 FRNRAP. The CDR3 loop spans 16 amino acids. Losses at the gene ends were 1 base for V and 4 bases for J; bases not matched to a gene: 9. DNA for the CDR3: TGTGCTAGTGGTTTGGGCTCGACAGGGTGGGGAGAGACCCAGTACTTC. Translated, it gives CASGLGSTGWGETQYF.

DNA of the CDR3: TGTGCCAGCAGCTTAGGTCGGGACCCTGAAGCTTTCTTT. This encodes CASSLGRDPEAFF. The rearrangement links TRBV13 to TRBJ1-1, with D maybe TRBD1 (5 bases). V dropped 0 bases and J dropped 6 bases, with 8 bases sitting between them. In germline, CDR1 is PRHDT, CDR2 FYEKMQ (reference sequence). The CDR3 runs 13 residues.

The V and J genes are TRBV27 and TRBJ2-2; no firm D call. This CDR3 spans 11 amino acids. The ends were cut back, 2 bases at V and 5 bases at J, with 0 bases in the middle. Germline CDR1 is MNHEY and CDR2 is SMNVEV (reference sequence). The CDR3 DNA is TGTGCCAGCAGTTTAACCGGGGAGCTGTTTTTT. It translates to CASSLTGELFF.

The table lists this clone with a few counts. The J gene is TRBJ1-1, the V gene TRBV7-4; the D is unclear. Trimming removed 6 bases from V and 11 bases from J, with 16 bases in between. CDR3 length: 12 amino acids. The V gene's germline CDR1 is SGHVT and CDR2 SQSDAQ. For the CDR3, the DNA is TGTGCCAGCAGAGAAGGGTGGGGAGAGGCTTTCTTT. As protein: CASREGWGEAFF.

J is TRBJ1-6 and V is TRBV4-2; D gene unclear. Germline V gives CDR1 LGHNA, CDR2 YNFKEQ. Trimming stripped 5 bases from V and 8 bases from J, with 4 bases between. The CDR3 runs 11 residues. The CDR3 loop is CASSSYSPLHF. CDR3 DNA sequence: TGTGCCAGCAGCTCCTATTCACCCCTCCACTTT.

This sequence joins TRBV5-1 and TRBJ2-3, with a possible D match to TRBD1 (6 bases). Deletions cut 4 bases from V and 0 bases from J, with 18 bases between. CDR1 is SGHRS, CDR2 YFSETQ, per germline. This CDR3 comprises 17 residues. The CDR3 DNA reads TGCGCCAGCAGCACCGATCCAGGGACACTAAGCACAGATACGCAGTATTTT. Protein sequence: CASSTDPGTLSTDTQYF.

V gene TRBV5-8 combines with J gene TRBJ1-1; D gene uncertain. The CDR3 runs to 16 residues. CDR1 is SGHTS and CDR2 is YDEGEE in the germline V gene. Trimming removed 0 bases from V and 3 bases from J, with 15 bases in between. The CDR3 protein is CASSLVGTLWDTEAFF. The CDR3 DNA reads as TGTGCCAGCAGCTTGGTGGGAACCCTATGGGACACTGAAGCTTTCTTT.

The rearrangement links TRBV29-1 to TRBJ1-2, with D tentatively TRBD1 (6 bases). The CDR3 runs 12 residues. V lost 4 bases and J 6 bases, leaving 12 bases between the germline ends. The V gene's germline CDR1 is SQVTM and CDR2 ANQGSEA. The CDR3 DNA follows: TGCAGCGTTGTAGGGGGGTCGAATGGCTACACCTTC. Its translation: CSVVGGSNGYTF.

The V and J genes are TRBV14 and TRBJ1-1; D not resolved. In germline, CDR1 is SGHDN, CDR2 FVKESK. The CDR3 runs 13 residues. The V and J ends lost 5 bases and 1 base respectively, with 8 bases between them. This chain's CDR3 is CASSVAANTEAFF. For the CDR3, the DNA is TGTGCCAGCAGCGTGGCAGCGAACACTGAAGCTTTCTTT.

The chain links TRBV19 to TRBJ2-5, with no clear D. V was pared by 6 bases and J by 1 base, with 9 bases between. The CDR3 is 13 residues long. Germline lookup yields CDR1 LNHDA and CDR2 SQIVND (reference sequence). The CDR3 is CASSLVGQETQYF. The CDR3 bases are TGTGCCAGTAGCCTGGTGGGCCAAGAGACCCAGTACTTC.

This clone was seen a single time. The V and J genes are TRBV6-5 and TRBJ2-1; 7 positions agree with TRBD2. Germline CDR1 is MNHEY and CDR2 is SVGAGI. Losses at the gene ends were 0 bases for V and 2 bases for J; bases not matched to a gene: 1. The CDR3 totals 15 residues. CDR3 amino acids: CASSYSAGAYNEQFF. As DNA, the CDR3 is TGTGCCAGCAGTTACTCGGCGGGGGCCTACAATGAGCAGTTCTTC.

The rearrangement uses TRBV5-2 and TRBJ1-1. TRBV5-2 is listed as a pseudogene. This CDR3 contains 14 residues. The CDR3, as DNA: TGTGCCAGCAGCCAACTCCACGGGAACACTGAAGCTTTCTTT. Translation gives CASSQLHGNTEAFF.